The clone carrying this T cell receptor (beta chain) was recorded at least ten times. No antigen is known for it. TCR beta cDNA came from around 0.5 ug total RNA, primed with a constant-region primer. Nested multiplex PCR, run for three rounds with slightly modified ARM-PCR, yielded TCR beta libraries. Using its own MiXCR run on the multiplex PCR reads, TCRdb lists one record per CDR3 protein. The table includes around 330,000 distinct CDR3 sequences, less than 75% detected once. Unsorted whole blood supplied the blood RNA, and germline DNA was isolated too. The sample is drawn from a study of tumor-infiltrating lymphocytes in primary liver carcinoma. General observations from the study: Compared with blood, tumor repertoires held significantly more in their top 250 clones.

The sequence was obtained from a man in his forties with primary liver carcinoma and hepatitis B virus infection. Sequenced sample: peripheral blood.

DNA of the CDR3: TGTGCCAGCAGCCAGTTGGCGGGGGACAATGAGCAGTTCTTC. It codes for CASSQLAGDNEQFF. The chain carries TRBV4-2 and TRBJ2-1; 7 positions match TRBD2. CDR1 LGHNA and CDR2 YNFKEQ come from the germline V gene. V shed 3 bases and J 5 bases; nucleotides not matched to a gene: 4. The CDR3 covers 14 residues.